In its sample, the clone carrying this T cell receptor (beta chain) was seen a few times. The entry originates in a study of blood T cell repertoires in COVID-19. Study-wide background: T cells, B-cell-depleted T cells, or PBMCs supplied cDNA or gDNA.

The CDR3 is made up of 15 amino acids. Germline assignment: CDR1 SQVTM and CDR2 ANQGSEA. The trim removed 5 bases at V and 3 bases at J, leaving 12 bases unmatched. The age range of participants was about 18 to 100 years, with residence in around 22 US areas. Before they entered the study, exposed participants had met a COVID-19 case within 2 weeks. TCRdb keeps only in-frame clones here, not all; method: immunoSEQ multiplex PCR. The sample yields 300,000 to 450,000 clones, 88% seen once. The sequence was collected from a woman between 25 and 40 years old who had been exposed to COVID-19. This chain joins TRBV29-1 and TRBJ2-7, with TRBD1 matching over 8 bases. Sample: PBMCs or T cells enriched from blood (not recorded which). CDR3 protein: CSVPGGRGLIYEQYF. The CDR3 nucleotides are TGCAGCGTTCCTGGGGGCAGGGGGCTTATCTACGAGCAGTACTTC.